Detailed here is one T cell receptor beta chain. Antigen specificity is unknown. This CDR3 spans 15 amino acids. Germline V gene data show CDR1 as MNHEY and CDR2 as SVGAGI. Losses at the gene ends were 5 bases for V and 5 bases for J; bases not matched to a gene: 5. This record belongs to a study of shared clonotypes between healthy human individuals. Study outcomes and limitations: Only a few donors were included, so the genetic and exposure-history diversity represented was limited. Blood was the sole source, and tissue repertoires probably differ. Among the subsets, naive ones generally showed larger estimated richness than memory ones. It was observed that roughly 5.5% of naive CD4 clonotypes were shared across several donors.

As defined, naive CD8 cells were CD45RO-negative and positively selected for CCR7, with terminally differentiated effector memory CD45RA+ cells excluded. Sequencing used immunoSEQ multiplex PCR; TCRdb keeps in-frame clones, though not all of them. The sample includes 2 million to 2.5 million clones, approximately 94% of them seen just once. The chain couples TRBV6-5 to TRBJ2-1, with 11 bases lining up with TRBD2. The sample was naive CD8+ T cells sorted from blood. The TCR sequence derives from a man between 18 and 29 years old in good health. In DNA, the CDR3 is TGTGCCAGCAGTGCACTAGCGGGGGCTGACAATGAGCAGTTCTTC. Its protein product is CASSALAGADNEQFF.